Below, 17 T cell receptor beta chains from the same sample are listed, as sequenced in a study of cytomegalovirus exposure and HLA in healthy donors. This table comes from immunoSEQ multiplex PCR, and its TCRdb copy is limited to in-frame clones, with some not included. The table includes roughly 120,000 clones, approximately 91% detected once. Sample: PBMCs. The receptors were sampled from a man aged 18 to 30 in good health and CMV-seropositive.

The V and J genes are TRBV27 and TRBJ1-5; D not resolved. Trimming removed 3 bases from V and 4 bases from J, with 13 bases in between. This CDR3 comprises 15 residues. Germline values: CDR1 MNHEY, CDR2 SMNVEV (reference sequence). The CDR3 protein is CASSLGGSGNQPQHF. CDR3 bases: TGTGCCAGCAGTTTGGGAGGGAGCGGAAATCAGCCCCAGCATTTT.

The chain carries TRBV5-4 and TRBJ2-5; maybe TRBD2 (6 bases). CDR3 length equals 17 residues. Germline V gene sequence: CDR1 SGHNT, CDR2 YYREEE (reference sequence). The V gene lost 3 bases and the J gene lost 5 bases, with 23 bases spanning the gap. As DNA, the CDR3 is TGTGCCAGCAGCTCCGTGTTCGGGGGATCCCGAGGGGAGACCCAGTACTTC. This encodes CASSSVFGGSRGETQYF.

This chain uses TRBV6-5 with TRBJ2-7; 7 bases fit TRBD2. The V gene end was trimmed by 2 bases and the J gene end by 4 bases; junction bases not matched to a gene: 2. There are 13 residues in the CDR3. From germline, CDR1 is MNHEY and CDR2 SVGAGI. The DNA of the CDR3 is TGTGCCAGCAGTTACAGGGAGGGTTACGAGCAGTACTTC. Its translation is CASSYREGYEQYF.

The rearrangement joins TRBV27 to TRBJ2-7; TRBD1 is a possible D gene (5 bases). CDR3 length: 12 amino acids. Deletions cut 5 bases from V and 4 bases from J, with 9 bases between. Per germline, CDR1 MNHEY and CDR2 SMNVEV (reference sequence). CDR3 region: CASSDTGYEQYF. The CDR3 DNA sequence: TGTGCCAGCAGTGATACAGGTTACGAGCAGTACTTC.

The J gene is TRBJ2-3, the V gene TRBV13; D is unclear. CDR3 size: 14 residues. Deletions cut 0 bases from V and 6 bases from J, with 10 bases between. Germline V CDR1 and CDR2: PRHDT, FYEKMQ (reference sequence). Here the CDR3 DNA reads TGTGCCAGCAGCTTAGGGTTGTCCGCGGATACGCAGTATTTT. It codes for CASSLGLSADTQYF.

The J gene is TRBJ1-4, the V gene TRBV5-1; perhaps TRBD1 as D (6 bases). Trimming cost V 2 bases and J 0 bases, with 11 bases left between them. The CDR3 spans 16 residues. The V gene's germline CDR1 is SGHRS and CDR2 YFSETQ. CDR3 nucleotide sequence: TGCGCCAGCAGCTTCACAGGGATAACAACTAATGAAAAACTGTTTTTT. Protein: CASSFTGITTNEKLFF.

The chain uses TRBV4-3 and TRBJ1-4; 8 bases match TRBD1. Losses at the gene ends were 3 bases for V and 4 bases for J; bases not matched to a gene: 4. Germline CDR1 is LGHNA and CDR2 is YSLEER. CDR3 length equals 15 residues. The CDR3 loop is CASSQGDRNNEKLFF. The CDR3, as DNA: TGCGCCAGCAGCCAGGGGGACAGGAATAATGAAAAACTGTTTTTT.

The chain combines TRBV5-4 with TRBJ1-4; D ambiguous. CDR3 length equals 14 residues. Trimming took off 1 base at V and 7 bases at J, with 11 bases between the two ends. Germline lookup yields CDR1 SGHNT and CDR2 YYREEE (reference sequence). The CDR3 sequence is CASSLNGVSEKLFF. The CDR3, as DNA: TGTGCCAGCAGCTTGAACGGTGTGAGTGAAAAACTGTTTTTT.

This clone appeared once. The chain combines TRBV7-9 with TRBJ2-1; 7 positions agree with TRBD1. The CDR3 runs to 16 residues. Germline V gene data show CDR1 as SEHNR and CDR2 as FQNEAQ (reference sequence). V lost 9 bases to trimming and J lost 7 bases; unmatched junction nucleotides: 18. DNA for the CDR3: TGTGCCAGTACCTCCTCCAGGGGGTCGGCTTTGAATGAGCAGTTCTTC. The encoded protein is CASTSSRGSALNEQFF.

The chain uses TRBV4-2 and TRBJ1-6, with TRBD1 matching 10 bases. V shed 3 bases and J 4 bases; nucleotides not matched to a gene: 3. The CDR3 runs to 16 residues. The germline gives CDR1 LGHNA, CDR2 YNFKEQ. This CDR3 reads CASSHRQGAYNSPLHF. CDR3 sequence (DNA): TGTGCCAGCAGCCATAGACAGGGGGCTTATAATTCACCCCTCCACTTT.

The genes are TRBV2 and TRBJ2-5, with a tentative D call TRBD1 (6 bases). Germline-derived CDR1 and CDR2 are SNHLY and FYNNEI. This CDR3 is 14 amino acids long. V was shortened by 2 bases and J by 3 bases, with 10 bases between the two germline ends. The chain's CDR3 is CASSETQGEETQYF. The CDR3 DNA reads TGTGCCAGCAGTGAAACACAGGGTGAAGAGACCCAGTACTTC.

This clone was counted between two and nine times. The rearrangement links TRBV28 to TRBJ1-5; perhaps TRBD1 as D (6 bases). The V and J ends lost 11 bases and 5 bases respectively, with 19 bases between them. CDR3 length equals 14 residues. Germline V gene lookup returns CDR1 MDHEN and CDR2 SYDVKM. CDR3 sequence: CASTGGAGYQPQHF. In nucleotides, the CDR3 is TGTGCCTCGACGGGGGGCGCGGGTTATCAGCCCCAGCATTTT.

The chain is built from TRBV2 and TRBJ1-5; no clear D. CDR1 SNHLY and CDR2 FYNNEI come from the germline V gene. The V and J ends lost 1 base and 6 bases respectively, with 16 bases between them. The CDR3 consists of 16 residues. Written as DNA, the CDR3 is TGTGCCAGCAGTGAAGAAGTGGATCTGTCAGGTCAGCCCCAGCATTTT. It encodes CASSEEVDLSGQPQHF.

This chain uses TRBV9 with TRBJ1-2; a possible D gene is TRBD1 (6 bases). Germline values: CDR1 SGDLS, CDR2 YYNGEE. The V end lost 3 bases, the J end lost 4 bases, and 19 bases lay between the germline ends. The CDR3 sequence is 16 residues long. CDR3 bases: TGTGCCAGCAGCGCCCCACAGGAGGGGGGGACCTATGGCTACACCTTC. It specifies CASSAPQEGGTYGYTF.

The chain carries TRBV19 and TRBJ2-7; D is unclear. The CDR3 runs to 14 residues. The V end lost 1 base, the J end lost 7 bases, and 14 bases lay between the germline ends. Germline V gives CDR1 LNHDA, CDR2 SQIVND (reference sequence). The CDR3 nucleotides read TGTGCCAGTAGTATAGGCCCCTGGCGCAGGGAGCAGTACTTC. It codes for CASSIGPWRREQYF. The full variable domain, rest sourced from reference TRBV19 and TRBJ2-7, is DGGITQSPKYLFRKEGQNVTLSCEQNLNHDAMYWYRQDPGQGLRLIYYSQIVNDFQKGDIAEGYSVSREKKESFPLTVTSAQKNPTAFYLCASSIGPWRREQYFGPGTRLTVT.

The chain combines TRBV12-2 with TRBJ2-1; the listed D gene, TRBD1, was not tested against the DNA. TRBV12-2 is tagged as a pseudogene. The CDR3 loop spans 16 amino acids. CDR3 region: CASRSRQGTSYNEQFF. In DNA, the CDR3 is TGTGCAAGTCGCTCCAGACAGGGGACTTCCTACAATGAGCAGTTCTTC.

This rearrangement joins TRBV2 to TRBJ2-2, with 8 bases identical to TRBD1. CDR1 is SNHLY and CDR2 is FYNNEI in the germline V gene. Trimming took 5 bases from V and 5 from J; bases not matched to a gene: 10. CDR3 length: 16 residues. CDR3 protein: CASSSLGQGRTGELFF. The CDR3 nucleotides are TGTGCCAGCAGTTCTCTTGGACAGGGTAGGACCGGGGAGCTGTTTTTT.